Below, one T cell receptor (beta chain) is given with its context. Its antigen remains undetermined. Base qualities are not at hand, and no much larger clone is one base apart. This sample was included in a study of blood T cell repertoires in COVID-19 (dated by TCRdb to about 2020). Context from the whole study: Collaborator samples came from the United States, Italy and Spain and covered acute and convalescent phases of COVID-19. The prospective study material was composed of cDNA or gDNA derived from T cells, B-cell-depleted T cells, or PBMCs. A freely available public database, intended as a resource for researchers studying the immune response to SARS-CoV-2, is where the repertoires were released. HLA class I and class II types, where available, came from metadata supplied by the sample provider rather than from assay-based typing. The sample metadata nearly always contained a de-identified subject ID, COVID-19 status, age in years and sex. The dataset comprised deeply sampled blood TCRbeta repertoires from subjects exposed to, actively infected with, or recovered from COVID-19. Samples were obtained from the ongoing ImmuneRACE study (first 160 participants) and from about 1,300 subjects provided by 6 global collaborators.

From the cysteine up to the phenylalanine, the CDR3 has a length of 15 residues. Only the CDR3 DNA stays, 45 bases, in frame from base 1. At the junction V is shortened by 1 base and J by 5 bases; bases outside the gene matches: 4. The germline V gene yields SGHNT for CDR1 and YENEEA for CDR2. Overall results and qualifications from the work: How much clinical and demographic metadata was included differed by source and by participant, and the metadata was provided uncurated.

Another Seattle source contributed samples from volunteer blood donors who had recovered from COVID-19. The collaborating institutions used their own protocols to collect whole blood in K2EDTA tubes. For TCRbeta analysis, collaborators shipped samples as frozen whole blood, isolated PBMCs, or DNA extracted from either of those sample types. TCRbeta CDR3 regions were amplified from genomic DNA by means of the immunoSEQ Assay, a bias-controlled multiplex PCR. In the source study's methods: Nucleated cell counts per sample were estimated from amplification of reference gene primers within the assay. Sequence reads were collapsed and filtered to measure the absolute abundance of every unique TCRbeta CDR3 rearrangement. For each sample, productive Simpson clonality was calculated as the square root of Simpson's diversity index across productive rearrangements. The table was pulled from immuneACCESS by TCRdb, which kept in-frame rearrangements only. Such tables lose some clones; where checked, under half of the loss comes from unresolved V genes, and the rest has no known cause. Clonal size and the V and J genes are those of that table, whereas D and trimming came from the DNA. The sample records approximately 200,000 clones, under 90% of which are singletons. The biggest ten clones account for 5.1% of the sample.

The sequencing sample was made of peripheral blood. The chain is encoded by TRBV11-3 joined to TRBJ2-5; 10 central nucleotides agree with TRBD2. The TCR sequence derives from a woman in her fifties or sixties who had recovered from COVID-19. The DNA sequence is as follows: TGTGCCAGCAGCTTAGGGCTAGCGGGGGCTGAGACCCAGTACTTC. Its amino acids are CASSLGLAGAETQYF.